These 16 T cell receptor beta chains share one sample of origin, sequenced in a study of blood T cells in healthy people across ages. PCR was performed a second time for about 6 to 12 cycles using a sample-barcoded 5' primer and a J-beta primer mix. TCRdb re-derived calls from the 5' RACE reads in MiXCR, one entry per CDR3 protein. Of hundreds of thousands of distinct CDR3 sequences listed, around 54% are singletons. The material sequenced was blood. These receptor sequences come from a man aged 55 to 70 in good health.

The chain combines TRBV29-1 with TRBJ1-1; tentative D call: TRBD1 (6 bases). The CDR3 length is 12 residues. The V end was cut by 5 bases, the J end by 11 bases, with 18 bases between. Germline V lookup: CDR1 SQVTM, CDR2 ANQGSEA. The CDR3 DNA reads TGCAGCGTTACAGGGTGGATGGGGGAGGCTTTCTTT. As protein: CSVTGWMGEAFF. Complete variable domain (other parts from reference TRBV29-1 and TRBJ1-1): SAVISQKPSRDICQRGTSLTIQCQVDSQVTMMFWYRQQPGQSLTLIATANQGSEATYESGFVIDKFPISRPNLTFSTLTVSNMSPEDSSIYLCSVTGWMGEAFFGQGTRLTVV.

The chain carries TRBV29-1 and TRBJ2-5, with D perhaps matching TRBD1 or TRBD2 (5 bases each). The CDR3 spans 12 residues. V dropped 6 bases and J dropped 0 bases, with 8 bases sitting between them. The germline V gene has CDR1 SQVTM and CDR2 ANQGSEA. CDR3 sequence: CSVGENQETQYF. The CDR3 DNA is TGCAGCGTAGGGGAGAACCAAGAGACCCAGTACTTC.

The chain couples TRBV3-1 to TRBJ2-2; 7 positions agree with TRBD2. V shed 1 base, J shed 5 bases, and the junction held 7 bases outside the gene matches. The CDR3 contains 16 residues. Germline V CDR1 and CDR2: LGHDT, YNNKEL (reference sequence). CDR3 DNA sequence: TGTGCCAGCAGCCAAGTCTGGCAGGGAGGGACCGGGGAGCTGTTTTTT. This codes for CASSQVWQGGTGELFF.

This clonotype was counted many times. As DNA, the CDR3 is TGCGCCAGCAGCGGGGGGGGTGGCTCCTACAATGAGCAGTTCTTC. Its protein product is CASSGGGGSYNEQFF. This rearrangement joins TRBV5-1 to TRBJ2-1, with TRBD2 matching over 7 bases. The V segment lost 4 bases and the J segment 0 bases; nucleotides outside the gene matches: 4. Germline V gene lookup returns CDR1 SGHRS and CDR2 YFSETQ. The CDR3 spans 15 residues. The variable domain in full, completed from reference TRBV5-1 and TRBJ2-1, reads KAGVTQTPRYLIKTRGQQVTLSCSPISGHRSVSWYQQTPGQGLQFLFEYFSETQRNKGNFPGRFSGRQFSNSRSEMNVSTLELGDSALYLCASSGGGGSYNEQFFGPGTRLTVL.

Concerning this clonotype: An end of the junction differs from the germline gene, which may be a read error. V and J are TRBV6-1 and TRBJ1-5, with 9 positions matching TRBD1. Germline V gives CDR1 MNHNS, CDR2 SASEGT. The CDR3 has 14 residues. The CDR3 region is CTSVEGQGNQPQHF. Here the CDR3 DNA reads TGTACCAGCGTGGAGGGACAGGGAAATCAGCCCCAGCATTTT.

The chain is built from TRBV4-1 and TRBJ2-7, with D possibly matching TRBD2 (5 bases). The CDR3 spans 16 residues. Trimming took off 0 bases at V and 3 bases at J, with 15 bases between the two ends. Germline lookup yields CDR1 MGHRA and CDR2 YSYEKL. This chain's CDR3 is CASSQEIGSFSYEQYF. CDR3 DNA: TGCGCCAGCAGCCAAGAAATTGGGAGCTTTAGCTACGAGCAGTACTTC.

The chain recombines TRBV7-2 with TRBJ2-1, with D perhaps matching TRBD1 or TRBD2 (5 bases each). In germline, CDR1 is SGHTA, CDR2 FQGNSA. The V gene lost 5 bases and the J gene lost 4 bases, with 18 bases spanning the gap. The CDR3 has 16 residues. Here the CDR3 DNA reads TGTGCCAGCAGCCCCCAGGGTGGGGGAGTTTACAATGAGCAGTTCTTC. Its translation: CASSPQGGGVYNEQFF.

This clonotype has only one observation. This chain links TRBV29-1 with TRBJ1-2; D may be TRBD1 (5 bases). This CDR3 spans 13 amino acids. Trimming pared 5 bases from V and 2 bases from J, leaving 12 bases between. Germline V lookup: CDR1 SQVTM, CDR2 ANQGSEA. CDR3 nucleotides: TGCAGCGTTCACCGGGGGGAGAACTATGGCTACACCTTC. Protein product: CSVHRGENYGYTF.

The rearrangement uses TRBV18 and TRBJ2-3; TRBD2 aligns across 8 bases. Trimming took 3 bases from V and 5 from J; bases not matched to a gene: 10. Germline lookup yields CDR1 KGHSH and CDR2 LQKENI. CDR3 length: 16 amino acids. This chain's CDR3 is CASSPPGTRVGDTQYF. Written as DNA, the CDR3 is TGTGCCAGCTCACCTCCCGGGACTAGGGTTGGAGATACGCAGTATTTT. The full variable domain, with the rest looked up from reference TRBV18 and TRBJ2-3, is NAGVMQNPRHLVRRRGQEARLRCSPMKGHSHVYWYRQLPEEGLKFMVYLQKENIIDESGMPKERFSAEFPKEGPSILRIQQVVRGDSAAYFCASSPPGTRVGDTQYFGPGTRLTVL.

The rearrangement uses TRBV7-8 and TRBJ2-2; D may be TRBD2 (7 bases). This CDR3 has 17 residues. Looked up from germline, CDR1 is SGHVS and CDR2 is FQNEAQ. The V end was cut by 5 bases, the J end by 7 bases, with 23 bases between. The chain's CDR3 is CASSPHSPGGLIGELFF. For the CDR3, the DNA is TGTGCCAGCAGCCCCCACTCCCCCGGGGGGCTGATCGGGGAGCTGTTTTTT. The complete variable domain, with remaining parts taken from reference TRBV7-8 and TRBJ2-2, reads GAGVSQSPRYKVAKRGQDVALRCDPISGHVSLFWYQQALGQGPEFLTYFQNEAQLDKSGLPSDRFFAERPEGSVSTLKIQRTQQEDSAVYLCASSPHSPGGLIGELFFGEGSRLTVL.

This clonotype was picked up a small number of times. V and J are TRBV27 and TRBJ1-2; D gene unclear. V was cut by 3 bases and J by 8 bases, with 19 bases left in between. This CDR3 is built from 15 residues. From germline, CDR1 is MNHEY and CDR2 SMNVEV (reference sequence). CDR3 DNA sequence: TGTGCCAGCAGTTTGTCGACAACGACTATGGTCGGCTACACCTTC. Protein: CASSLSTTTMVGYTF.

The chain combines TRBV28 with TRBJ2-1, with a weak D call TRBD1 (6 bases). The CDR3 contains 14 residues. Germline V gives CDR1 MDHEN, CDR2 SYDVKM. V dropped 3 bases and J dropped 5 bases, with 11 bases sitting between them. The DNA for the CDR3 is TGTGCCAGCAGTTTGCTGGGGGCGCACAATGAGCAGTTCTTC. It codes for CASSLLGAHNEQFF.

V and J are TRBV15 and TRBJ1-2, with TRBD1 matching over 7 bases. V lost 3 bases, J lost 8 bases, and 12 bases stayed unmatched. CDR1 LNHNV and CDR2 YYDKDF come from the germline V gene (reference sequence). This CDR3 has 15 amino acids. CDR3 in DNA: TGTGCCACCAGCAGGGCCATCGACAGGGCCCGGGGCTACACCTTC. Translation gives CATSRAIDRARGYTF.

The chain links TRBV21-1 to TRBJ2-1. TRBV21-1 is termed a pseudogene. The CDR3 contains 11 residues. CDR3 in DNA: TGTGCCAGCAGCAAAGCCGGGGAGCAGTTCTTC. This encodes CASSKAGEQFF.

This clonotype was observed a handful of times. This chain links TRBV3-1 with TRBJ1-2; D not certain. The CDR3 contains 13 residues. V lost 8 bases to trimming and J lost 1 base, with 11 bases between them. Germline V CDR1 and CDR2: LGHDT, YNNKEL (reference sequence). CDR3 sequence (DNA): TGTGCCAGCTCCGGGCGGGGTAACTATGGCTACACCTTC. The encoded protein is CASSGRGNYGYTF.

This chain uses TRBV28 with TRBJ2-6; D unclear. Germline lookup yields CDR1 MDHEN and CDR2 SYDVKM. V shed 7 bases and J shed 3 bases, with 16 bases lying between them. The CDR3 spans 16 residues. The CDR3 is CASTPTGASGANVLTF. CDR3 nucleotide sequence: TGTGCCAGCACTCCCACTGGAGCGAGTGGGGCCAACGTCCTGACTTTC.